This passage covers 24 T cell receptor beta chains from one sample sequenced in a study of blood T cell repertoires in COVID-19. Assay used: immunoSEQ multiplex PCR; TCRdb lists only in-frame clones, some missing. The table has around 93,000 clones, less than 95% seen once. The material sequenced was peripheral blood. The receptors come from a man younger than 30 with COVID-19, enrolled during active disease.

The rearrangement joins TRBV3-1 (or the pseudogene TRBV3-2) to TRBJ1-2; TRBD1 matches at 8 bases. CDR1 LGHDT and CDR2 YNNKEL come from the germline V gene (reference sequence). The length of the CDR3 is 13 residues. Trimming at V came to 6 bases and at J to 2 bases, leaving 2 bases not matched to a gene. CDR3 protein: CASSRQGNYGYTF. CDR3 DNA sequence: TGTGCCAGCAGTCGACAGGGGAACTATGGCTACACCTTC.

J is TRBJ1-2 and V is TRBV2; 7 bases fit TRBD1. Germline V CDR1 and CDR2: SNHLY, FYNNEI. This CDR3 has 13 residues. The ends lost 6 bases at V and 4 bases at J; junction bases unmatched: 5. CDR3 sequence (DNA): TGTGCCAGCAGGGACAGGCGACTCTATGGCTACACCTTC. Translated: CASRDRRLYGYTF.

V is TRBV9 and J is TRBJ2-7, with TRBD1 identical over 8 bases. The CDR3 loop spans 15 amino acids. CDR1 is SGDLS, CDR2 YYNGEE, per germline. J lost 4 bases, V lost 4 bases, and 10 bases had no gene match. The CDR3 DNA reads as TGTGCCAGCAGCCCGGGGACAGGAGGGGGGTACGAGCAGTACTTC. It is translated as CASSPGTGGGYEQYF.

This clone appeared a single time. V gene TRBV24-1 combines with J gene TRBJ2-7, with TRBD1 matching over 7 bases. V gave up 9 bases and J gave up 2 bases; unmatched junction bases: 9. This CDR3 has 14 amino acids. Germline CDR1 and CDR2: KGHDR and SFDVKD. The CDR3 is CATGRDSAPYEQYF. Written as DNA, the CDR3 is TGTGCCACCGGCCGGGACAGTGCTCCCTACGAGCAGTACTTC.

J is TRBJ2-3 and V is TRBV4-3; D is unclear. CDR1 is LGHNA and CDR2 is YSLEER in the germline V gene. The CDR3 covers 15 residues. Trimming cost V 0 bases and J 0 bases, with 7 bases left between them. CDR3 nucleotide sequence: TGCGCCAGCAGCCAAGAGGAGATTAGCACAGATACGCAGTATTTT. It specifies CASSQEEISTDTQYF.

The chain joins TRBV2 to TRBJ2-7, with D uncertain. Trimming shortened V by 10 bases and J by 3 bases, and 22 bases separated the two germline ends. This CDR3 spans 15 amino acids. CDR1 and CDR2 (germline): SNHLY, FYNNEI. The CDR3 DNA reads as TGTGCCAACCAGAGAGACACTGGCCCCTTCTACGAGCAGTACTTC. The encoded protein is CANQRDTGPFYEQYF.

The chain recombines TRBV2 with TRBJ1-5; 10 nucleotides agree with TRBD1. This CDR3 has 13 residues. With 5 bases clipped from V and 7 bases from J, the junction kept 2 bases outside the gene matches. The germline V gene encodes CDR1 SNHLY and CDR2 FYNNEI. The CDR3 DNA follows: TGTGCCAGCAGTTGGACAGGGGGACAGCCCCAGCATTTT. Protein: CASSWTGGQPQHF.

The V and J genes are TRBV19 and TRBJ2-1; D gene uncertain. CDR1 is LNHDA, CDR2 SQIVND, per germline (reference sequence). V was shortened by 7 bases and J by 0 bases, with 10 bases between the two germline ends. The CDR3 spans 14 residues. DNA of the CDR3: TGTGCCAGTACCCCCTCCAGCTCCTACAATGAGCAGTTCTTC. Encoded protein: CASTPSSSYNEQFF.

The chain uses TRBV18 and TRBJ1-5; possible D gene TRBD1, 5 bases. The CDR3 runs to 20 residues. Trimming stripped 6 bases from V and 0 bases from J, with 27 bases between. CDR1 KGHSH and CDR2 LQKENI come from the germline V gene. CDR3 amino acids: CASSPNRMSRQGYSNQPQHF. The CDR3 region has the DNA TGTGCCAGCTCCCCTAATCGGATGTCGAGGCAGGGTTATAGCAATCAGCCCCAGCATTTT.

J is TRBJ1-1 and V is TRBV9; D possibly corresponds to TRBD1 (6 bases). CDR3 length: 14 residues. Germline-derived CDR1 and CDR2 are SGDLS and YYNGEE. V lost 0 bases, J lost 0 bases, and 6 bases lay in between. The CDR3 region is CASSVGDMNTEAFF. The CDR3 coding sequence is TGTGCCAGCAGCGTAGGGGACATGAACACTGAAGCTTTCTTT.

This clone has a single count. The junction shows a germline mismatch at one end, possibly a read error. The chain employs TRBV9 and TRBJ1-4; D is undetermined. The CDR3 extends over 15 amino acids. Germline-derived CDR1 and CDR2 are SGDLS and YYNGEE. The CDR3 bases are TGTGCCAGCAGCGTTTCCGGGTCAAGTAATGAAAAACTGCTTTTT. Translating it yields CASSVSGSSNEKLLF.

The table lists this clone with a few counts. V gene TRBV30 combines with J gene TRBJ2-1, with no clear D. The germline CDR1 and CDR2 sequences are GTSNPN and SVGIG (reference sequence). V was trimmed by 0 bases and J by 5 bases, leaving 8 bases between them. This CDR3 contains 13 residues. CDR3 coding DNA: TGTGCCTGGAGTGTACGCGTACACAATGAGCAGTTCTTC. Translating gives CAWSVRVHNEQFF.

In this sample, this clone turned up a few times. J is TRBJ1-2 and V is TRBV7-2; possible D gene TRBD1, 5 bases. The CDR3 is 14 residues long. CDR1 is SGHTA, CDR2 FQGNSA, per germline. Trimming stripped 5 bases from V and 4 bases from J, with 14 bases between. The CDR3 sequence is CASSPWVQGYGYTF. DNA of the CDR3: TGTGCCAGCAGCCCCTGGGTCCAGGGCTATGGCTACACCTTC. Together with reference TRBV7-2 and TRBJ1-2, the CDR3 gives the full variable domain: GAGVSQSPSNKVTEKGKDVELRCDPISGHTALYWYRQSLGQGLEFLIYFQGNSAPDKSGLPSDRFSAERTGGSVSTLTIQRTQQEDSAVYLCASSPWVQGYGYTFGSGTRLTVV.

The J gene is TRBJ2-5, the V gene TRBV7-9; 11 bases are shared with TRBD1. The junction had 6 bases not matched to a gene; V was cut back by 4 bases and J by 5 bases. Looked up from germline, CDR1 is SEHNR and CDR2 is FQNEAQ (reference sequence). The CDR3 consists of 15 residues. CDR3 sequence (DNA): TGTGCCAGCAGCTCATGGACAGGGGGCATGGAGACCCAGTACTTC. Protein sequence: CASSSWTGGMETQYF.

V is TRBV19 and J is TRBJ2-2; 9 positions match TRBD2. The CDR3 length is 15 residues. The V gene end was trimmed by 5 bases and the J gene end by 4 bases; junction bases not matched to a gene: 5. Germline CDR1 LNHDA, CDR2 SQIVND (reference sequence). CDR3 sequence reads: CASSVAGGTTGELFF. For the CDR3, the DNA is TGTGCCAGTAGTGTGGCGGGAGGGACCACCGGGGAGCTGTTTTTT. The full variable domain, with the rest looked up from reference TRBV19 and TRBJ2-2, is DGGITQSPKYLFRKEGQNVTLSCEQNLNHDAMYWYRQDPGQGLRLIYYSQIVNDFQKGDIAEGYSVSREKKESFPLTVTSAQKNPTAFYLCASSVAGGTTGELFFGEGSRLTVL.

CDR3 protein: CASSQTASGIDEQFF. DNA of the CDR3: TGTGCCAGCAGCCAAACGGCTAGCGGGATCGATGAGCAGTTCTTC. The rearrangement uses TRBV3-1 (or the pseudogene TRBV3-2) and TRBJ2-1; the match to TRBD2 covers 9 bases. Germline values: CDR1 LGHDT, CDR2 YNNKEL (reference sequence). Germline trimming cut 2 bases from V and 8 bases from J; bases unmatched to any gene: 7. The CDR3 sequence is 15 residues long.

This CDR3 reads CASSHGGPYEQYF. CDR3 DNA sequence: TGTGCCAGCAGCCACGGCGGCCCCTACGAGCAGTACTTC. The rearrangement uses TRBV11-2 and TRBJ2-7; D remains ambiguous. CDR1 is SGHAT, CDR2 FQNNGV, per germline. V was pared by 5 bases and J by 2 bases, with 10 bases between. The CDR3 sequence is 13 residues long. Full variable domain (remainder filled in from reference TRBV11-2 and TRBJ2-7): EAGVAQSPRYKIIEKRQSVAFWCNPISGHATLYWYQQILGQGPKLLIQFQNNGVVDDSQLPKDRFSAERLKGVDSTLKIQPAKLEDSAVYLCASSHGGPYEQYFGPGTRLTVT.

The CDR3 nucleotides are TGTGCCAGCAGCTTAGGCCTCGGGGGGTTCGACTATGGCTACACCTTC. It yields the protein CASSLGLGGFDYGYTF. This chain links TRBV13 with TRBJ1-2; possible D gene TRBD1, 5 bases. Trimming took 0 bases from V and 3 from J, leaving 14 bases between them. Germline values: CDR1 PRHDT, CDR2 FYEKMQ (reference sequence). This CDR3 is built from 16 residues.

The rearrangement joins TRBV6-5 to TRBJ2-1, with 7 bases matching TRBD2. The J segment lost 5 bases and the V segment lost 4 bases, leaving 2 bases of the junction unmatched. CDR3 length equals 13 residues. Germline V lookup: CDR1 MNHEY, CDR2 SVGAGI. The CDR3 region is CASSSGLDNEQFF. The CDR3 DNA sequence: TGTGCCAGCAGTTCTGGACTAGACAATGAGCAGTTCTTC.

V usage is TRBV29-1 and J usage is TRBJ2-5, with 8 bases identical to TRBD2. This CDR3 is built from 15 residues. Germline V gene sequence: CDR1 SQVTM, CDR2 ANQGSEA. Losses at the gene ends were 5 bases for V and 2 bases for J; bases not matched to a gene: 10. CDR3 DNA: TGCAGCGTTCCCCGTCCCAGCGGGGGTCAAGAGACCCAGTACTTC. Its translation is CSVPRPSGGQETQYF. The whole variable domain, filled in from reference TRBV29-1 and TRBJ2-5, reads SAVISQKPSRDICQRGTSLTIQCQVDSQVTMMFWYRQQPGQSLTLIATANQGSEATYESGFVIDKFPISRPNLTFSTLTVSNMSPEDSSIYLCSVPRPSGGQETQYFGPGTRLLVL.

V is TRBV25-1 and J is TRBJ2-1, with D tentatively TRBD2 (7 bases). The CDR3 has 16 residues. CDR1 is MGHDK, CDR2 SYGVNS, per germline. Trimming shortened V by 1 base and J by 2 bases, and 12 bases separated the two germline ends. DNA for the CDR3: TGTGCCAGCAGTGAATGGGCCGGGGGGCCCTACAATGAGCAGTTCTTC. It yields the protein CASSEWAGGPYNEQFF.

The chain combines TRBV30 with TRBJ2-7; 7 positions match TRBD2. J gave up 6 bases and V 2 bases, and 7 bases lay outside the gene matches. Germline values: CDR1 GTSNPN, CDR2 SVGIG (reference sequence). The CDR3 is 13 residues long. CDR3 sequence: CAWSRSGTTEQYF. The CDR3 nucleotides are TGTGCCTGGAGTAGGAGCGGGACGACCGAGCAGTACTTC.

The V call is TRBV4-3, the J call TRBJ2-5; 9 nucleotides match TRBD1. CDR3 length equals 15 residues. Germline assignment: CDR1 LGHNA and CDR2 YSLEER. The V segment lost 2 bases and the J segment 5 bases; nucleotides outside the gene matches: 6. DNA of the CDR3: TGCGCCAGCAGCCAAAGACAGGGGGAGTGGGAGACCCAGTACTTC. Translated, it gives CASSQRQGEWETQYF.

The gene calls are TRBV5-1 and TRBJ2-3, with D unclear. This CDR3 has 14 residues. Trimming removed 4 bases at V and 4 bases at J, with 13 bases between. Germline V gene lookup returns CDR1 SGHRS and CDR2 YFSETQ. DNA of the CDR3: TGCGCCAGCAGCGCCTCCTTGCTACCAGATACGCAGTATTTT. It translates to CASSASLLPDTQYF.